One T cell receptor beta chain is described in this entry. Its recognized antigen is unknown. No much larger clone exists at a distance of one base, and base qualities are not known. The data were taken from a study of vaccination and CD4 T cells after COVID-19 (dated by TCRdb to the early 2020s). Looking at the study overall: The convalescent cohort included six males and four females, with two Hispanic individuals, seven Caucasians, two Asians and one multiracial person. Participants received two doses of either the Pfizer-BioNTech BNT162b2 vaccine (n=8) or the Moderna mRNA-1273 vaccine (n=2). Post-COVID blood samples were collected from convalescent patients a median of around 96 days after diagnosis, with a range of roughly 35 to 170 days. Post-vaccine blood samples were collected a median of about 69 days after the second vaccine dose, ranging from about 12 to 250 days. Culture stimuli were overlapping spike peptide pools from SARS-CoV-2 and from the common cold coronaviruses HCoV-NL63, HCoV-OC43 and HCoV-229E. Control cultures received a CEFX viral epitope pool as the positive control, an HIV-1 Nef peptide pool as the negative control, or no peptide. In 10 COVID-19 convalescent patients and a few infection-naive healthy vaccine recipients, researchers compared the spike-specific CD4+ TCR repertoire from before mRNA vaccination with the repertoire from after. Points the paper makes about the study in general: Nearly all vaccine-specific clones in convalescent patients (304 of 307) were mono-reactive for SARS-CoV-2 spike rather than cross-reactive with common cold coronaviruses. In convalescent patients, a median around 86% of post-vaccine SARS-CoV-2-reactive clones were detected only after vaccination, suggesting vaccine-specific priming. The number of convalescent patients in the study was relatively small, and the study did not examine early timepoints following natural infection. Although the median number of SARS-CoV-2-reactive clonotypes went up from 20 to 25 after infection to 38 after vaccination, the increase was not significant.

The library was generated by PCR. TCR sequencing of DNA from cultured CD4+ T cells used the Oncomine TCR Beta short-read assay at the Johns Hopkins FTIC core. The QIAamp micro DNA kit was used to extract genomic DNA from the cultured CD4+ T cells. The Oncomine TCR Beta libraries from cultured CD4+ T cells were pooled using unique dual indexes and then sequenced on an Illumina iSeq 100. As for the original processing: Non-productive sequences were filtered out, and CDR3s that did not start with C, did not end with F or W, or were shorter than 7 amino acids were discarded. The MANAFEST web application was used to identify antigen-specific clonotypes by comparing peptide-stimulated wells against reference wells and other culture wells. To be called positive, a clone needed an FDR below 0.05, an odds ratio above 5, and a productive frequency above 0.1% in at least two of three replicate wells. Clonotypes that were significantly expanded in both SARS-CoV-2 spike wells and at least one common cold coronavirus spike condition were defined as cross-reactive. Using R version 3.6.1, CDR3 homology was evaluated through Levenshtein distances (stringdist) along with unrooted phylogenetic trees (ape). Using fastp at Q25 and MiXCR, TCRdb reprocessed the public reads and kept productive beta chains. When rows share a CDR3 protein, they turn into one entry using the most common DNA and genes. The V and J calls reflect TCRdb's pipeline rather than the authors' work. The sample table lists roughly 15,000 distinct CDR3 sequences, about 42% of them with a count of one. The top ten clonotypes cover about 18% of the sample.

V and J are truncated by 3 bases and 6 bases respectively, leaving an intervening sequence of 13 bases. The CDR3 runs 14 residues from the cysteine to the phenylalanine. Just CDR3 DNA is preserved here, 42 bases in frame from base 1. CDR1 and CDR2 were assigned from the germline V gene as KGHDR and SFDVKD. Read against the paper, the sample's treatment or condition label means: approximately nine-day PBMC culture with coronavirus spike peptide pools or control peptides (ViraFEST assay). The study used the ViraFEST assay, which expanded antigen-specific T cells with peptide pools and then identified expanded clonotypes by TCR sequencing. Negative nucleocapsid antibody tests before and after vaccination confirmed that the healthy vaccine recipients had no prior SARS-CoV-2 infection. Roughly 2.1 million PBMCs per well were cultured in IMDM with approximately 5.2% human AB serum and approximately 10 IU/ml IL-2, plus 10 ug/ml peptide pools. On days 3 and 7, half of the culture medium was replaced with fresh IL-2-containing medium. CD4+ T cells were isolated after approximately ten days of culture through negative selection using the EasySep CD4+ T cell isolation kit. Ficoll-Paque Plus gradient centrifugation was used to isolate PBMCs from whole blood, and the isolated PBMCs were then either used fresh or cryopreserved at -140C. Each culture condition was generally run in triplicate wells.

This TCR was recovered from a human donor who received a COVID-19 vaccine. This sequence uses TRBV24-1 and TRBJ1-2; a weak D assignment points to TRBD1 (6 bases agree). The source material was CD4+ T cells from blood, cultured in vitro, sampled before SARS-CoV-2 vaccination. The DNA sequence follows: TGTGCCACCAGTGATCCCACAGGGTACGATGGCTACACCTTC. Translated, this gives CATSDPTGYDGYTF.